This entry is about one T cell receptor beta chain. From germline, CDR1 is MDHEN and CDR2 SYDVKM. The CDR3 length is 15 residues. The V gene end was trimmed by 3 bases and the J gene end by 1 base; junction bases not matched to a gene: 3. The data originate from a study of blood T cell repertoires in COVID-19. About the research overall: From the United States, Italy and Spain came samples of acute and convalescent COVID-19.

The authors' processing: Reference gene primer amplification in the assay estimated nucleated cell counts. Libraries were prepared by immunoSEQ multiplex PCR; TCRdb keeps only in-frame clonotypes and omits some of them. That table gives V, J and clone size, and the DNA gave D and trimming. The sample includes 200,000 to 250,000 clones, more than 70% of them seen just once. Adults between roughly 18 and 95 years of age took part from fewer than 30 US areas. Assignment of participants to cohorts was predicated upon participant-reported clinical history. This chain connects TRBV28 to TRBJ2-7, with TRBD1 matching over 10 bases. The clonotype was recovered from a woman aged 35 to 49 with acute COVID-19. The sequencing input was PBMCs or T cells enriched from blood (not recorded which). The CDR3 DNA follows: TGTGCCAGCAGTTTTATGGGACAGGGGTCCTACGAGCAGTACTTC. Its protein is CASSFMGQGSYEQYF.